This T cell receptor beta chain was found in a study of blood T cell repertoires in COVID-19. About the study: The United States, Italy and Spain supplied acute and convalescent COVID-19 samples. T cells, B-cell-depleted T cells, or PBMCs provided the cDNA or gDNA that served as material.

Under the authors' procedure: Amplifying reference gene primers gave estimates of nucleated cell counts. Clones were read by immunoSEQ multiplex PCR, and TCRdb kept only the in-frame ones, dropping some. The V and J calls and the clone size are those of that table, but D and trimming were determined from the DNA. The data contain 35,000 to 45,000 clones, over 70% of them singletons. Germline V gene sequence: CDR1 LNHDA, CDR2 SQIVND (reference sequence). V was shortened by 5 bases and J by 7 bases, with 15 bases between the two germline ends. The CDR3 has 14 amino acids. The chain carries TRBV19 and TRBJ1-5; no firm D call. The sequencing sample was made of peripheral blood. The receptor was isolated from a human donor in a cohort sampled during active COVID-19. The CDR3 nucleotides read TGTGCCAGTAGTCAACACGGGAGGGAGCAGCCCCAGCATTTT. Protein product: CASSQHGREQPQHF. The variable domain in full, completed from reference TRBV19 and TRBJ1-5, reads DGGITQSPKYLFRKEGQNVTLSCEQNLNHDAMYWYRQDPGQGLRLIYYSQIVNDFQKGDIAEGYSVSREKKESFPLTVTSAQKNPTAFYLCASSQHGREQPQHFGDGTRLSIL.